The clone carrying this T cell receptor beta chain was observed a few times. Antigen specificity is unknown. Germline V gene data show CDR1 as KGHSH and CDR2 as LQKENI. The V and J ends lost 3 bases and 6 bases respectively, with 8 bases between them. The CDR3 consists of 12 residues. PCR amplification relied on 60 Vbeta primers (plus 13 Jbeta primers). Measured with immunoSEQ multiplex PCR; TCRdb has only the in-frame clones, and not every one. This table holds more than 150,000 clones, more than 70% found once. These data are taken from a study of cytomegalovirus exposure and HLA in healthy donors. Whole-study findings and limits: It is likely that the observed cluster of highly shared sequence variants was a sequencing artifact. An analysis was carried out later, and it reportedly showed fewer N-insertions in an Asian-associated ancestry cluster than the roughly 700-donor mean. Only CMV serostatus was available as immune exposure information.

The chain links TRBV18 to TRBJ1-1, with a weak D call TRBD1 (5 bases). The sequence derives from a girl under 18 in good health and CMV-seropositive. The source material was PBMCs. CDR3 nucleotide sequence: TGTGCCAGCTCACCTCGGGGGTCTGAAGCTTTCTTT. Protein sequence: CASSPRGSEAFF.